This paragraph covers one T cell receptor (beta chain) sequence. As yet, its antigen is unknown. The data derive from a study of CD8 T cells in Susac syndrome. Germline CDR1 LNHDA, CDR2 SQIVND (reference sequence). V was shortened by 5 bases and J by 0 bases, with 11 bases between the two germline ends. This CDR3 spans 14 amino acids. The authors reverse transcribed roughly 0.45 to 1 ug RNA with random hexamers. Amplification of TCR beta CDR3 across 54 Vbeta and 13 Jbeta was performed with immunoSEQ multiplex PCR. MiXCR, run by TCRdb on the immunoSEQ multiplex PCR reads, gives a single entry per CDR3 protein. The top ten hold about 0.088% of the sample, which has about 150,000 distinct CDR3 sequences, approximately 93% seen once. General study results and limits: The number of individuals included in the study's TCR sequencing and HLA analysis was acknowledged as relatively small.

The authors carried out high-throughput sequencing of TCR beta. They applied it to CD8+ and CD4+ T cells obtained from blood. This chain connects TRBV19 to TRBJ2-7; D possibly corresponds to TRBD1 (5 bases). This clonotype was sampled from a human donor with multiple sclerosis. The sequenced sample was CD4+ T cells from PBMCs. In nucleotides, the CDR3 is TGTGCCAGTAGTGACCGGACACCCTCCTACGAGCAGTACTTC. It yields the protein CASSDRTPSYEQYF.